Detailed here is one T cell receptor beta chain. Authors' methods: For nucleated cells, counts were estimated from reference gene primer amplification. Only in-frame clones appear in the TCRdb table, and some are missing; sequencing was by immunoSEQ multiplex PCR. For V, J and clone size, that table is used; D and trimming come from the DNA. The table records some 130,000 clones, 85% to 90% of them present only once. The sample is drawn from a study of blood T cell repertoires in COVID-19. In the study overall: Both acute and convalescent COVID-19 samples were obtained from the United States, Italy and Spain.

Germline CDR1 and CDR2: LNHDA and SQIVND (reference sequence). V shed 4 bases and J shed 9 bases, with 16 bases lying between them. The CDR3 has 14 amino acids. The chain joins TRBV19 to TRBJ2-1, with D tentatively TRBD1 (5 bases). This receptor was taken from a man aged 50-59 years with active or convalescent COVID-19. Sequencing was carried out using peripheral blood. DNA of the CDR3: TGTGCCAGTAGTAGCGGAGCAGGGTGGGGTGAGCAGTTCTTC. Translating it yields CASSSGAGWGEQFF.